Below are 9 T cell receptor beta chains sequenced from a single sample in a study of OX40 agonist ivuxolimab in advanced cancers. Repertoires were generated with immunoSEQ multiplex PCR, while TCRdb's copy carries only in-frame clones and drops some. The sample lists under 100,000 clones, around 90% occurring once. The starting material was CD4+ or CD8+ T cells sorted from blood, obtained in a trial of the OX40 agonist ivuxolimab. The receptors shown here come from an adult with an advanced solid tumor such as melanoma, head and neck, liver or kidney cancer.

V usage is TRBV2 and J usage is TRBJ2-5; 10 bases fit TRBD1. Germline assignment: CDR1 SNHLY and CDR2 FYNNEI. J gave up 5 bases and V 4 bases, and 13 bases lay outside the gene matches. The length of the CDR3 is 17 residues. CDR3 bases: TGTGCCAGCAGTGGAGGGCGGGGACAGGGGATGAGGGAGACCCAGTACTTC. Its protein product is CASSGGRGQGMRETQYF.

This chain uses TRBV9 with TRBJ2-1; D uncertain. Germline CDR1 and CDR2: SGDLS and YYNGEE. V was pared by 0 bases and J by 4 bases, with 5 bases between. The CDR3 consists of 13 residues. CDR3 protein: CASSVEAYNEQFF. The DNA for the CDR3 is TGTGCCAGCAGCGTAGAGGCGTACAATGAGCAGTTCTTC.

As for this clone: One junction end does not reproduce the germline sequence, and a read error may be involved. V usage is TRBV13 and J usage is TRBJ2-2; tentative D call: TRBD2 (7 bases). CDR3 length: 14 residues. In germline, CDR1 is PRHDT, CDR2 FYEKMQ (reference sequence). The CDR3 region is CASSLGGVTGELFF. The CDR3 DNA follows: TGTGCCAGCAGCCTAGGGGGGGTTACCGGGGAGCTGTTTTTT.

About this clone: This CDR3 is also generated by other DNA sequences in the sample. The chain is built from TRBV19 and TRBJ1-1; the match to TRBD1 covers 8 bases. The CDR3 extends over 14 amino acids. In germline, CDR1 is LNHDA, CDR2 SQIVND (reference sequence). The V segment lost 3 bases and the J segment 1 base; nucleotides outside the gene matches: 1. The CDR3 DNA reads as TGTGCCAGTAGTATTGGACAGGGGAACACTGAAGCTTTCTTT. This gives the protein CASSIGQGNTEAFF.

This clone was found a few times. The chain uses TRBV11-2 and TRBJ1-1; unclear D gene. Trimming removed 5 bases from V and 6 bases from J, with 7 bases in between. The CDR3 sequence is 11 residues long. Germline CDR1 and CDR2: SGHAT and FQNNGV. The CDR3 nucleotides are TGTGCCAGCAGCGTAAGATCTGAAGCTTTCTTT. This codes for CASSVRSEAFF.

This chain links TRBV9 with TRBJ1-4, with D possibly matching TRBD1 (6 bases). Trimming removed 2 bases from V and 8 bases from J, with 16 bases in between. The CDR3 loop spans 15 amino acids. The germline gives CDR1 SGDLS, CDR2 YYNGEE. CDR3: CASSVQGRLGEKLFF. DNA for the CDR3: TGTGCCAGCAGCGTCCAGGGGAGACTTGGCGAAAAACTGTTTTTT.

This clone was observed a few times. This sequence joins TRBV27 and TRBJ2-2; D possibly corresponds to TRBD2 (5 bases). The CDR3 spans 13 residues. Trimming left V 3 bases short and J 5 bases short, with 7 bases between. Germline assignment: CDR1 MNHEY and CDR2 SMNVEV (reference sequence). CDR3: CASSFGGTGELFF. Written as DNA, the CDR3 is TGTGCCAGCAGTTTTGGAGGAACCGGGGAGCTGTTTTTT.

J is TRBJ1-2 and V is TRBV21-1; the table assigns TRBD1, which was not confirmed against the DNA. TRBV21-1 has pseudogene status. The length of the CDR3 is 14 residues. The CDR3 bases are TGTGCCAGCAGCATTCCGACAGTAAACTATGGCTACACCTTC. It codes for CASSIPTVNYGYTF.

This chain links TRBV9 with TRBJ2-2, with 12 bases aligning to TRBD2. The V gene's germline CDR1 is SGDLS and CDR2 YYNGEE. This CDR3 spans 15 amino acids. J lost 6 bases, V lost 3 bases, and 3 bases had no gene match. The CDR3 loop reads CASSGGTSGPGELFF. The CDR3 DNA reads as TGTGCCAGCAGCGGGGGGACTAGCGGGCCCGGGGAGCTGTTTTTT.